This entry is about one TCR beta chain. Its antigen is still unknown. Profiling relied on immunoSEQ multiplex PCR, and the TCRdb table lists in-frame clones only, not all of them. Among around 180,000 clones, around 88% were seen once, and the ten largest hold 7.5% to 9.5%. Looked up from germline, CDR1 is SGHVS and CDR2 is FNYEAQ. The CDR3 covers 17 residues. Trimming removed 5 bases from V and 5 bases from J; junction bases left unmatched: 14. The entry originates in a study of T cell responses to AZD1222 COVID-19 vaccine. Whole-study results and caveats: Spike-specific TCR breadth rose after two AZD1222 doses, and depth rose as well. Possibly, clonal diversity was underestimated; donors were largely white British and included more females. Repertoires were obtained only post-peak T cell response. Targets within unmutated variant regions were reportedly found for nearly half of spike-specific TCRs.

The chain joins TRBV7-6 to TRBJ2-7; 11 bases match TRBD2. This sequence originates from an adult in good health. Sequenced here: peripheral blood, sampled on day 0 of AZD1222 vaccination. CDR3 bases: TGTGCCAGCAGCCCCGGGTTCCTAGCGGGGGGTCTCGACGAGCAGTACTTC. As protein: CASSPGFLAGGLDEQYF.